What follows are 23 T cell receptor beta chains derived from one specimen sequenced in a study of STAT5B mutations in CD4+ large granular lymphocyte leukemia. Sequencing was performed with immunoSEQ multiplex PCR; in TCRdb, only in-frame clones are kept and a portion is missing. This table holds about 38,000 clones, about 82% found once. The material sequenced was CD4+ T cells from blood buffy coats. The source of these receptors is a human donor in good health.

The V and J genes are TRBV4-1 and TRBJ1-5; 11 bases agree with TRBD1. Losses at the gene ends were 4 bases for V and 7 bases for J; bases not matched to a gene: 6. CDR3 length: 15 amino acids. Germline lookup yields CDR1 MGHRA and CDR2 YSYEKL. CDR3 in DNA: TGCGCCAGCAGCCCCGGACAGGGGGCGAGGCAGCCCCAGCATTTT. Translated, it gives CASSPGQGARQPQHF.

This clone was counted a single time. This chain connects TRBV28 to TRBJ1-3; D gene uncertain. The CDR3 covers 13 residues. The germline V and J ends were trimmed by 11 bases and 0 bases, with 11 bases remaining between them. The germline V gene has CDR1 MDHEN and CDR2 SYDVKM. In DNA form, the CDR3 reads TGTGCCTCAGCCGAAAGCTCTGGAAACACCATATATTTT. Protein product: CASAESSGNTIYF.

The CDR3 DNA sequence: TGTGCCAGCAGCCGCGAAGGACCTGAAGCTTTCTTT. Translated: CASSREGPEAFF. The chain uses TRBV5-4 and TRBJ1-1; D uncertain. The CDR3 has 12 amino acids. The germline V gene encodes CDR1 SGHNT and CDR2 YYREEE (reference sequence). Trimming stripped 4 bases from V and 6 bases from J, with 10 bases between.

As for this clone: A read error may account for a junction end that differs from germline. The chain joins TRBV29-1 to TRBJ1-1; a weak D match, TRBD1 (6 bases). Germline V gene lookup returns CDR1 SQVTM and CDR2 ANQGSEA. This CDR3 is built from 13 residues. CDR3 loop: CSVADSSNTGAFF. CDR3 DNA: TGCAGCGTTGCGGACAGTTCGAACACTGGAGCTTTCTTT.

The V and J genes are TRBV6-5 and TRBJ1-2, with TRBD1 matching over 9 bases. CDR1 and CDR2 from the germline V gene are MNHEY and SVGAGI. The CDR3 consists of 14 residues. The J segment lost 4 bases and the V segment lost 6 bases, leaving 6 bases of the junction unmatched. The chain's CDR3 is CASSRGQGLYGYTF. CDR3 DNA sequence: TGTGCCAGCAGCCGGGGACAGGGACTCTATGGCTACACCTTC.

The rearrangement uses TRBV11-2 and TRBJ2-7, with 12 bases fitting TRBD2. The CDR3 is 15 amino acids. Germline V gives CDR1 SGHAT, CDR2 FQNNGV. With 1 base clipped from V and 7 bases from J, the junction kept 5 bases outside the gene matches. The CDR3 region has the DNA TGTGCCAGCAGCTTAGTATCTAGCGGGGGGGCTGAGCAGTACTTC. This gives the protein CASSLVSSGGAEQYF.

This sequence joins TRBV4-3 and TRBJ2-1; 11 bases are a match to TRBD1. The V gene end was trimmed by 5 bases and the J gene end by 8 bases; junction bases not matched to a gene: 11. Germline CDR1 and CDR2: LGHNA and YSLEER. The length of the CDR3 is 16 residues. In DNA form, the CDR3 reads TGCGCCAGCAGCTATTTCCGGGACAGGGGGATCGATGAGCAGTTCTTC. It yields the protein CASSYFRDRGIDEQFF.

The V gene is TRBV19, the J gene TRBJ2-7; 9 nucleotides agree with TRBD2. The CDR3 has 14 residues. CDR1 and CDR2 (germline): LNHDA, SQIVND (reference sequence). V lost 4 bases, J lost 2 bases, and 3 bases stayed unmatched. CDR3 in DNA: TGTGCCAGTAGTACTAGCGGGACGACCTACGAGCAGTACTTC. Protein: CASSTSGTTYEQYF.

This chain joins TRBV7-9 and TRBJ1-4; maybe TRBD1 (6 bases). The CDR3 is 16 amino acids. Germline CDR1 is SEHNR and CDR2 is FQNEAQ (reference sequence). V was pared by 5 bases and J by 7 bases, with 20 bases between. The CDR3 spells CASSRGMGGFGEKLFF. The CDR3 region has the DNA TGTGCCAGCAGCCGCGGGATGGGGGGCTTCGGTGAAAAACTGTTTTTT.

The chain employs TRBV6-5 and TRBJ2-7; 7 nucleotides match TRBD1. After removal of 5 bases from V and 3 bases from J, the junction contained 4 bases not matched to a gene. CDR3 length: 13 amino acids. Germline CDR1 is MNHEY and CDR2 is SVGAGI. CDR3 sequence: CASSPGQLYEQYF. The CDR3 nucleotides read TGTGCCAGCAGTCCGGGACAGCTCTACGAGCAGTACTTC.

This clone was seen only once. This chain connects TRBV5-1 to TRBJ2-1; D gene uncertain. In germline, CDR1 is SGHRS, CDR2 YFSETQ. The CDR3 consists of 15 residues. Trimming removed 0 bases from V and 7 bases from J, with 14 bases in between. The CDR3 bases are TGCGCCAGCAGCTTGGGACGGAGTGGTTGGAATGAGCAGTTCTTC. Protein product: CASSLGRSGWNEQFF. Using reference TRBV5-1 and TRBJ2-1 for the parts outside the CDR3, the full variable domain is KAGVTQTPRYLIKTRGQQVTLSCSPISGHRSVSWYQQTPGQGLQFLFEYFSETQRNKGNFPGRFSGRQFSNSRSEMNVSTLELGDSALYLCASSLGRSGWNEQFFGPGTRLTVL.

The chain joins TRBV5-6 to TRBJ2-3, with no clear D. Germline CDR1 SGHDT, CDR2 YYEEEE. V dropped 2 bases and J dropped 5 bases, with 9 bases sitting between them. CDR3 length equals 13 residues. The CDR3 DNA reads as TGTGCCAGCAGCTTCCCGGTAGGAGATACGCAGTATTTT. The encoded protein is CASSFPVGDTQYF.

The genes are TRBV5-1 and TRBJ2-3; the D is unclear. Per the germline V gene, CDR1 is SGHRS and CDR2 is YFSETQ. Deletions cut 0 bases from V and 0 bases from J, with 5 bases between. This CDR3 is 14 amino acids long. Written as DNA, the CDR3 is TGCGCCAGCAGCTTGGCGGAAAGCACAGATACGCAGTATTTT. Protein product: CASSLAESTDTQYF.

V and J are TRBV5-1 and TRBJ2-1; TRBD2 aligns across 11 bases. The J segment lost 1 base and the V segment lost 3 bases, leaving 3 bases of the junction unmatched. Germline values: CDR1 SGHRS, CDR2 YFSETQ. CDR3 size: 16 residues. The CDR3 here is CASSSSGGQSYNEQFF. DNA of the CDR3: TGCGCCAGCAGCTCTAGCGGGGGGCAGTCCTACAATGAGCAGTTCTTC.

This chain connects TRBV12-5 to TRBJ1-2; D possibly corresponds to TRBD1 (6 bases). The germline V and J ends were trimmed by 6 bases and 4 bases, with 18 bases remaining between them. CDR3 length: 15 amino acids. Germline V gene data show CDR1 as LGHNT and CDR2 as FRNRAP. The CDR3 DNA follows: TGTGCTAGTGGGGCCCGGGACAAATCGATCTATGGCTACACCTTC. It codes for CASGARDKSIYGYTF.

This chain connects TRBV6-5 to TRBJ2-3, with 7 bases fitting TRBD2. The CDR3 extends over 15 amino acids. The V gene end was trimmed by 6 bases and the J gene end by 1 base; junction bases not matched to a gene: 7. Germline CDR1 is MNHEY and CDR2 is SVGAGI. CDR3: CASSFSGRGTDTQYF. The CDR3, as DNA: TGTGCCAGCAGCTTTAGCGGGCGCGGCACAGATACGCAGTATTTT.

The CDR3 region has the DNA TGTGCCAGCAGTGTTTCCAGGGCTGAAGCTTTCTTT. It encodes CASSVSRAEAFF. The rearrangement uses TRBV2 and TRBJ1-1, with D perhaps TRBD1 (5 bases). V was cut by 4 bases and J by 6 bases, with 9 bases left in between. The germline CDR1 and CDR2 sequences are SNHLY and FYNNEI. The CDR3 has 12 residues.

This clone was counted between two and nine times. The rearrangement links TRBV18 to TRBJ1-5; D not resolved. The CDR3 is 13 residues long. The germline V gene encodes CDR1 KGHSH and CDR2 LQKENI. V gave up 2 bases and J gave up 5 bases, with 7 bases separating them. DNA for the CDR3: TGTGCCAGCTCACCAGGCGAGGATCAGCCCCAGCATTTT. This codes for CASSPGEDQPQHF.

This sequence joins TRBV5-1 and TRBJ2-5, with D hard to call. The CDR3 has 14 amino acids. CDR1 SGHRS and CDR2 YFSETQ come from the germline V gene. Trimming took 5 bases from V and 1 from J, leaving 12 bases between them. This CDR3 is CASSPGGLQETQYF. Here the CDR3 DNA reads TGCGCCAGCAGTCCGGGTGGGCTCCAAGAGACCCAGTACTTC.

This sequence joins TRBV7-3 and TRBJ2-1; possibly TRBD1 for D (7 bases). The CDR3 spans 14 residues. Germline V gene sequence: CDR1 SGHTA, CDR2 FQGTGA. With 4 bases removed from V and 5 bases from J, the gap between germline ends came to 12 bases. Here the CDR3 DNA reads TGTGCCAGCAGCTCGGCAGGGGGGAACAATGAGCAGTTCTTC. Protein sequence: CASSSAGGNNEQFF.

This clone has a single count. CDR3 DNA sequence: TGTGCCAGCAGCCCAAGGACAGGGTCCTACAATGAGCAGTTCTTC. Protein product: CASSPRTGSYNEQFF. The V call is TRBV11-3, the J call TRBJ2-1, with TRBD1 matching over 8 bases. The V gene end was trimmed by 5 bases and the J gene end by 1 base; junction bases not matched to a gene: 4. The germline V gene encodes CDR1 SGHNT and CDR2 YENEEA. The CDR3 has 15 residues.

This chain joins TRBV28 and TRBJ1-1; D gene uncertain. Per germline, CDR1 MDHEN and CDR2 SYDVKM. V was shortened by 2 bases and J by 0 bases, with 16 bases between the two germline ends. The length of the CDR3 is 17 residues. Here the CDR3 reads CASSLPPLTPMNTEAFF. DNA of the CDR3: TGTGCCAGCAGTTTACCCCCTCTGACACCCATGAACACTGAAGCTTTCTTT.

This clone occurred a few times. The gene calls are TRBV10-2 and TRBJ1-2; tentative D call: TRBD1 (6 bases). The V end was cut by 8 bases, the J end by 5 bases, with 15 bases between. The germline V gene has CDR1 WSHSY and CDR2 SAAADI. The CDR3 runs to 13 residues. This chain's CDR3 is CASGKAGVYGYTF. The CDR3 bases are TGCGCCAGCGGAAAGGCAGGGGTGTATGGCTACACCTTC.